This T cell receptor beta chain appears in the sequencing data of a study of blood T cell repertoires in COVID-19. Recruits, aged roughly 18 to 95 years, lived in around 24 US areas. Authors' processing steps: Nucleated cell number was recorded as an estimate derived from reference gene primer amplification. Method: immunoSEQ multiplex PCR; TCRdb's copy keeps in-frame clones and lacks some. The V and J calls and clone size were taken over from that table, and D and trimming were inferred from the DNA. Found here are 230,000 or so clones, approximately 84% of them singletons; the top ten hold roughly 3.2%. Sequenced input: PBMCs or T cells enriched from blood (not recorded which). The TCR sequence derives from a man aged 50 to 59 who had recovered from COVID-19.

The CDR3 DNA reads as TGTGCCAGCAGCTTCGACGGACTGGACACAGATACGCAGTATTTT. Amino acids: CASSFDGLDTDTQYF. V is TRBV7-3 and J is TRBJ2-3; weak D call: TRBD2 (5 bases). This CDR3 is 15 amino acids long. Trimming removed 3 bases from V and 2 bases from J, with 12 bases in between. Per germline, CDR1 SGHTA and CDR2 FQGTGA.